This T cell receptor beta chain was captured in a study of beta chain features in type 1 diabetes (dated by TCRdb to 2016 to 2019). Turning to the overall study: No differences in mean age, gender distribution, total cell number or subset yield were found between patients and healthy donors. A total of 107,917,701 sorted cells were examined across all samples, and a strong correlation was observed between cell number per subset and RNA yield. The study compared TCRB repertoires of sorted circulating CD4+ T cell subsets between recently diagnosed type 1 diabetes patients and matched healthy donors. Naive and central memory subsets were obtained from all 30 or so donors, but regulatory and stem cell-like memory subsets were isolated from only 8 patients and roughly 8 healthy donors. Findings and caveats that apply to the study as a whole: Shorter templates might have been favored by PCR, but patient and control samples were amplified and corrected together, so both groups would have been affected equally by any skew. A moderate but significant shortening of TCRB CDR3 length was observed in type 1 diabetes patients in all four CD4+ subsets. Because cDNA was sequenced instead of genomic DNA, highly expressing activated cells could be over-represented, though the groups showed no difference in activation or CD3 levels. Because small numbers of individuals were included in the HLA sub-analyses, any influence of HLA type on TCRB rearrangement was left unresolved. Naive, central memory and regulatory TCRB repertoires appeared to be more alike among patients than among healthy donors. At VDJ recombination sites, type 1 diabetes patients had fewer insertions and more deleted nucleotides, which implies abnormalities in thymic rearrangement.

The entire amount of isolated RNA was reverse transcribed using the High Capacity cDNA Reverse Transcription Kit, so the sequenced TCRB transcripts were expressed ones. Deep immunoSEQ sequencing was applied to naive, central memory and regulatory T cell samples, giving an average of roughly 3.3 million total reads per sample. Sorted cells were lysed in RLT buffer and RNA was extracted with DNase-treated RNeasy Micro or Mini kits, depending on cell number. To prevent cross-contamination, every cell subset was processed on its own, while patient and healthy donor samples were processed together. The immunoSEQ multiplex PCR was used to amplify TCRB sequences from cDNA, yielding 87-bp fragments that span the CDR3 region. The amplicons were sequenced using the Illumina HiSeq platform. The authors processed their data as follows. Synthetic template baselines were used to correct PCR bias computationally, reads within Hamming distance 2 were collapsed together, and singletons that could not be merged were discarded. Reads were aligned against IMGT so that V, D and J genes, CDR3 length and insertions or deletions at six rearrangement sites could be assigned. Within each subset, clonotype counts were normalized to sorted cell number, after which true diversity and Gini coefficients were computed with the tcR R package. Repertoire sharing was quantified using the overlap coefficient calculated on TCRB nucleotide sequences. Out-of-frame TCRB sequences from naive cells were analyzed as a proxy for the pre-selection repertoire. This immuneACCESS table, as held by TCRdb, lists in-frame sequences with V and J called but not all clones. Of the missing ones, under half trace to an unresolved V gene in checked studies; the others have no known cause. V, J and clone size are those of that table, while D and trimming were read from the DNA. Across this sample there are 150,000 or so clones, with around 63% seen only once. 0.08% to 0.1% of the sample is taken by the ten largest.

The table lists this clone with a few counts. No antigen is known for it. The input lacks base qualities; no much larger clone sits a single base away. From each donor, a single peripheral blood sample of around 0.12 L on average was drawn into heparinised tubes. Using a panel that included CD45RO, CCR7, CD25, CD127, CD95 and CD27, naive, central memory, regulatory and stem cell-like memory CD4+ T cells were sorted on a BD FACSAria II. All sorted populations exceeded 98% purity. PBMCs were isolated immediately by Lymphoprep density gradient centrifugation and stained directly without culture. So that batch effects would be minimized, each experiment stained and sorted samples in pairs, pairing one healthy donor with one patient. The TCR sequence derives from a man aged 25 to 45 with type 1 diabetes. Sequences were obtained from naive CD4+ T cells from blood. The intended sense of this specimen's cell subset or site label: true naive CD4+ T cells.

The CDR3 region reads CASSLARDSHTRRYF. In nucleotides, the sequence is TGTGCCAGCAGCTTAGCTCGGGACAGTCACACCCGGCGGTACTTC. The rearrangement combines TRBV7-2 with TRBJ2-4; TRBD1 matches 7 bases in the middle. Via the germline V gene, CDR1 is SGHTA and CDR2 FQGNSA. Here V drops 0 bases and J drops 15 bases, and the junction holds 14 bases not matched to any gene. Inclusive of the bounding cysteine and phenylalanine, the CDR3 is 15 residues long. Only the CDR3 portion is preserved as DNA: 45 bases, with reading frame beginning at the first base.